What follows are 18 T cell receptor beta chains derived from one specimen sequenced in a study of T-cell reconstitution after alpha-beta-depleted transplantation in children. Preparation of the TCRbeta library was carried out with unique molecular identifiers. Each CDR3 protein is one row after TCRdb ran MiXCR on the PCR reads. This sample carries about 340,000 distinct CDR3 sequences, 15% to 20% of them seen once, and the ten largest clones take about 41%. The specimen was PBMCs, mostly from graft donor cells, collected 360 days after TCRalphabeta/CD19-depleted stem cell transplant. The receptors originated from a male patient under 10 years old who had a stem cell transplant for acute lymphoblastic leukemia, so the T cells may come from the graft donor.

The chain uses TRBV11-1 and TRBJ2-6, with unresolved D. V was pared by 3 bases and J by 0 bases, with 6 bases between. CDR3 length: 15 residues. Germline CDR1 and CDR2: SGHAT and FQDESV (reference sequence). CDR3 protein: CASSLGRSGANVLTF. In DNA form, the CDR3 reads TGTGCCAGCAGCTTGGGCCGCTCTGGGGCCAACGTCCTGACTTTC.

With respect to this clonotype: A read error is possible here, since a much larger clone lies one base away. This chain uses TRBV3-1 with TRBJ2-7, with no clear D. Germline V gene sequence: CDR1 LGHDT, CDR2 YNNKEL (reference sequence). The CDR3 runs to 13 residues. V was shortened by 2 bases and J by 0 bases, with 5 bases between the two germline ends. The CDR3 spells CASSQRSSYEQYF. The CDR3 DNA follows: TGTGCCAGCAGCCAACGGAGCTCCTACGAGCAGTACTTC.

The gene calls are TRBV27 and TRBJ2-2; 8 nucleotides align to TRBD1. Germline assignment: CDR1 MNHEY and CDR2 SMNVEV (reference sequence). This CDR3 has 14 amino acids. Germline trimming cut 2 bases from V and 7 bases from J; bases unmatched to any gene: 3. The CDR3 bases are TGTGCCAGCAGTTTAGGACAGGGTGTCGGGGAGCTGTTTTTT. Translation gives CASSLGQGVGELFF.

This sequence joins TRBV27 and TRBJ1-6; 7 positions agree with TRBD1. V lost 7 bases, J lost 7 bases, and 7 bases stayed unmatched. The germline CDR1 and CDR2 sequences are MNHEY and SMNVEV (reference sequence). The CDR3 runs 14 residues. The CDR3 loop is CASKRDSNNSPLHF. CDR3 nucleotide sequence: TGTGCCAGCAAAAGGGACAGTAACAATTCACCCCTCCACTTT.

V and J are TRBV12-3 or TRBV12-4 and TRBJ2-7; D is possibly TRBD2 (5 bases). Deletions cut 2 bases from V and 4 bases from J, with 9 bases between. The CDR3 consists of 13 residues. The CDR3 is CASSLTGEYEQYF. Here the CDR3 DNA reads TGTGCCAGCAGTTTAACCGGGGAATACGAGCAGTACTTC.

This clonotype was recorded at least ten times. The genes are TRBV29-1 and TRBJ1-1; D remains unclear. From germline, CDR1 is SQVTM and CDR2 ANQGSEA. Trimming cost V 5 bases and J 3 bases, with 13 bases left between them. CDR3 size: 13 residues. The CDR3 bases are TGCAGCGTTAACGTCGGTGGGGACACTGAAGCTTTCTTT. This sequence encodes CSVNVGGDTEAFF.

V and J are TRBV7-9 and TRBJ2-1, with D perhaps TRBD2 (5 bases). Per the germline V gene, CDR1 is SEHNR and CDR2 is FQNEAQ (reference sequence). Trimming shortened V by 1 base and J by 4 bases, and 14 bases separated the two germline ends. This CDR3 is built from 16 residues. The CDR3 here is CASSLGLGERYNEQFF. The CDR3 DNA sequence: TGTGCCAGCAGCTTAGGCCTGGGAGAGAGGTACAATGAGCAGTTCTTC.

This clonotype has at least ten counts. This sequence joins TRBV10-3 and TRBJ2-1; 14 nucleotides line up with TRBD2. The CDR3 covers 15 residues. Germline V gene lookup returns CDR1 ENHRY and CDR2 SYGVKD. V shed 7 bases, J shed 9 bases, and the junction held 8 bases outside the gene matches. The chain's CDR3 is CAITPGLAGASEQFF. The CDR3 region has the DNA TGTGCCATCACCCCGGGACTAGCGGGAGCGAGTGAGCAGTTCTTC.

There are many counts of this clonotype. DNA for the CDR3: TGTGCCAGCAGCTTATTAAAGCGGAGTTCCTACAATGAGCAGTTCTTC. Its translation: CASSLLKRSSYNEQFF. This rearrangement joins TRBV13 to TRBJ2-1; D might be TRBD2 (5 bases). Trimming took 2 bases from V and 1 from J, leaving 12 bases between them. Germline CDR1 and CDR2: PRHDT and FYEKMQ (reference sequence). The CDR3 sequence is 16 residues long.

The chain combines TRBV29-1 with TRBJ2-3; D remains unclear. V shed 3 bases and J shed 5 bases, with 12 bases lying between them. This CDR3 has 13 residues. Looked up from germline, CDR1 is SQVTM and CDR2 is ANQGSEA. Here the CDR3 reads CSVEAPNKDTQYF. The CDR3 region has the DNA TGCAGCGTTGAGGCCCCGAATAAAGATACGCAGTATTTT.

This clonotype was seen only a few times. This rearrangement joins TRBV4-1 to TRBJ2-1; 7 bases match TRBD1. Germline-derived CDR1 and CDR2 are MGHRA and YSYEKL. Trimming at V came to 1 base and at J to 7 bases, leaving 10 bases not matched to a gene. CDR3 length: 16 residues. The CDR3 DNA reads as TGCGCCAGCAGCCAAGTAGCACAGGGGAACGGGAATGAGCAGTTCTTC. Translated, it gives CASSQVAQGNGNEQFF.

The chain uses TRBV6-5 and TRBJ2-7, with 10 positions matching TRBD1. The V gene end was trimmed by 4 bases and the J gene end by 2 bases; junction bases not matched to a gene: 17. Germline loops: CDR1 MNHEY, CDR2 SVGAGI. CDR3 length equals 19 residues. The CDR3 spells CASSSHVRSWDRGPYEQYF. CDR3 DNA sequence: TGTGCCAGCAGTTCCCATGTTCGATCGTGGGACAGGGGCCCCTACGAGCAGTACTTC.

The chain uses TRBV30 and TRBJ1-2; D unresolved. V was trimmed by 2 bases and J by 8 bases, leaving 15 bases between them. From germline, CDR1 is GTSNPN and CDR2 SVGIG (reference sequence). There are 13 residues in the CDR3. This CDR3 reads CAWSLRQAGGYTF. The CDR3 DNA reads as TGTGCCTGGAGTTTGCGGCAGGCGGGAGGCTACACCTTC.

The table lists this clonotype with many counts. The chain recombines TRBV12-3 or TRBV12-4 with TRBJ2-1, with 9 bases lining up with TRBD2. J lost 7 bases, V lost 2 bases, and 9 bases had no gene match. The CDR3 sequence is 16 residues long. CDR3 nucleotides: TGTGCCAGCAGTTTACATGCGGGAGGGCCTTTAAATGAGCAGTTCTTC. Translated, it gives CASSLHAGGPLNEQFF.

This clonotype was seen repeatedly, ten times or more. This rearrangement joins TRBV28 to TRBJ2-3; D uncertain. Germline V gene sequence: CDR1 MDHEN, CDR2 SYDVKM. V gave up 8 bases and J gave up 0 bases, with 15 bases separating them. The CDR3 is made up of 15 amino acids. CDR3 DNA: TGTGCCAGCCCCCCCGCAGGTTATAGCACAGATACGCAGTATTTT. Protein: CASPPAGYSTDTQYF.

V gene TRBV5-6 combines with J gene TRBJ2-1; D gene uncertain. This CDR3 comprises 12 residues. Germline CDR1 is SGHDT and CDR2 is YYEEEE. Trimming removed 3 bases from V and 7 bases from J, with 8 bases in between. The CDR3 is CASSSRRNEQFF. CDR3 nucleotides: TGTGCCAGCAGCTCAAGACGAAATGAGCAGTTCTTC.

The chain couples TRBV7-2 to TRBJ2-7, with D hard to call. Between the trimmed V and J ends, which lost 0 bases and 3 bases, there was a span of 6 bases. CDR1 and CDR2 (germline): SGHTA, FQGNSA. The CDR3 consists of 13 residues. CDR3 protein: CASSLALLYEQYF. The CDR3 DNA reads TGTGCCAGCAGCTTAGCTCTCCTCTACGAGCAGTACTTC.

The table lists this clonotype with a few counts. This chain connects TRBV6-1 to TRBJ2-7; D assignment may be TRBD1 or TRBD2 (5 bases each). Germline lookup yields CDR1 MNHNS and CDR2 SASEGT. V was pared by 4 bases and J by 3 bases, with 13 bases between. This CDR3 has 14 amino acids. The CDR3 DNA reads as TGTGCCAGCAGTGTCCGGGACGGATACTACGAGCAGTACTTC. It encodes CASSVRDGYYEQYF.